This is a list of T cell receptor beta chains from one sample in a study of cytomegalovirus exposure and HLA in healthy donors. Sequenced by immunoSEQ multiplex PCR; TCRdb stores in-frame clones only, minus some. The repertoire includes about 150,000 clones, 85% to 90% of them detected once, and 2% to 2.5% sits in the top ten. The sample was PBMCs. The receptors were gathered from a human donor in good health. Both conserved end residues are part of each CDR3.

V gene: TRBV5-1
CDR3 length: 13
J gene: TRBJ2-7
CDR3 protein: CASSLGRGGEQYF

V gene: TRBV25-1
CDR3 length: 15
J gene: TRBJ1-2
CDR3 protein: CASSEGSKQGGGYTF

V gene: TRBV5-1
CDR3 length: 19
J gene: TRBJ2-2
CDR3 protein: CASSSSGTSGGAITGELFF

V gene: TRBV30
CDR3 length: 13
J gene: TRBJ1-1
CDR3 protein: CAWSARGNTEAFF

V gene: TRBV6-5
CDR3 length: 15
J gene: TRBJ1-3
CDR3 protein: CASSYAADSGNTIYF

V gene: TRBV6-5
CDR3 length: 15
J gene: TRBJ1-2
CDR3 protein: CASSRGQRINYGYTF

V gene: TRBV5-4
CDR3 length: 15
J gene: TRBJ2-1
CDR3 protein: CASSLTSGGPQEQFF

V gene: TRBV5-8
CDR3 length: 14
J gene: TRBJ1-2
CDR3 protein: CASSPSQGARGYTF

V gene: TRBV5-1
CDR3 length: 15
J gene: TRBJ1-2
CDR3 protein: CASRDRGPGNYGYTF

V gene: TRBV16
CDR3 length: 15
J gene: TRBJ2-7
CDR3 protein: CASSPIRTGTYEQYF

V gene: TRBV7-2
CDR3 length: 16
J gene: TRBJ1-6
CDR3 protein: CASTWTRSSYNSPLHF

V gene: TRBV15
CDR3 length: 16
J gene: TRBJ1-6
CDR3 protein: CATSILSRFYNSPLHF

V gene: TRBV14
CDR3 length: 15
J gene: TRBJ2-1
CDR3 protein: CASSHLDRHYNEQFF

V gene: TRBV19
CDR3 length: 13
J gene: TRBJ2-3
CDR3 protein: CASSKGQGDTQYF

V gene: TRBV5-1
CDR3 length: 12
J gene: TRBJ2-7
CDR3 protein: CASSSQGTEQYF

V gene: TRBV5-6
CDR3 length: 16
J gene: TRBJ2-4
CDR3 protein: CASSLVGGVASNIQYF

V gene: TRBV10-3
CDR3 length: 13
J gene: TRBJ2-3
CDR3 protein: CAISRISTDTQYF

V gene: TRBV5-4
CDR3 length: 16
J gene: TRBJ2-2
CDR3 protein: CASSMDRETHTGELFF

V gene: TRBV29-1
CDR3 length: 16
J gene: TRBJ2-1
CDR3 protein: CSVEGGIAGGYNEQFF

V gene: TRBV5-1
CDR3 length: 17
J gene: TRBJ2-7
CDR3 protein: CASSPGPVTVLSYEQYF

V gene: TRBV6-4
CDR3 length: 13
J gene: TRBJ1-5
CDR3 protein: CASSDRGGQPQHF

V gene: TRBV18
CDR3 length: 14
J gene: TRBJ2-1
CDR3 protein: CASSTRDSYNEQFF

V gene: TRBV6-5
CDR3 length: 15
J gene: TRBJ1-5
CDR3 protein: CASSPEGLGNQPQHF

V gene: TRBV7-5
CDR3 length: 16
J gene: TRBJ2-3
CDR3 protein: CVRSIRLAVSTDTQYF

V gene: TRBV6-1
CDR3 length: 14
J gene: TRBJ1-2
CDR3 protein: CASIRLSPSYGYTF

V gene: TRBV9
CDR3 length: 14
J gene: TRBJ2-7
CDR3 protein: CASSVGGRGFEQYF

V gene: TRBV5-5
CDR3 length: 12
J gene: TRBJ2-1
CDR3 protein: CASISAGDEQFF

V gene: TRBV7-3
CDR3 length: 17
J gene: TRBJ2-2
CDR3 protein: CASSPPLGDRNTGELFF

V gene: TRBV5-4
CDR3 length: 15
J gene: TRBJ1-6
CDR3 protein: CASSPGTGLNSPLHF

V gene: TRBV29-1
CDR3 length: 12
J gene: TRBJ1-2
CDR3 protein: CSVAGTGSGYTF

V gene: TRBV30
CDR3 length: 15
J gene: TRBJ1-1
CDR3 protein: CAWSVRTGFSTEAFF

V gene: TRBV9
CDR3 length: 14
J gene: TRBJ1-1
CDR3 protein: CASSGTGVNTEAFF

V gene: TRBV10-3
CDR3 length: 14
J gene: TRBJ2-7
CDR3 protein: CATEYGGLGYEQYF

V gene: TRBV30
CDR3 length: 15
J gene: TRBJ2-2
CDR3 protein: CAWTGLAGVSGELFF

V gene: TRBV10-3
CDR3 length: 17
J gene: TRBJ2-7
CDR3 protein: CAISESAENPSRYEQYF

V gene: TRBV6-5
CDR3 length: 15
J gene: TRBJ1-2
CDR3 protein: CASSSRDRGFYGYTF

V gene: TRBV4-1
CDR3 length: 15
J gene: TRBJ2-4
CDR3 protein: CASSHGGAAKNIQYF

V gene: TRBV28
CDR3 length: 13
J gene: TRBJ2-5
CDR3 protein: CASSSYREETQYF

V gene: TRBV7-2
CDR3 length: 14
J gene: TRBJ2-3
CDR3 protein: CASSLQGFTDTQYF

V gene: TRBV5-1
CDR3 length: 13
J gene: TRBJ2-7
CDR3 protein: CASSLTGNYEQYF